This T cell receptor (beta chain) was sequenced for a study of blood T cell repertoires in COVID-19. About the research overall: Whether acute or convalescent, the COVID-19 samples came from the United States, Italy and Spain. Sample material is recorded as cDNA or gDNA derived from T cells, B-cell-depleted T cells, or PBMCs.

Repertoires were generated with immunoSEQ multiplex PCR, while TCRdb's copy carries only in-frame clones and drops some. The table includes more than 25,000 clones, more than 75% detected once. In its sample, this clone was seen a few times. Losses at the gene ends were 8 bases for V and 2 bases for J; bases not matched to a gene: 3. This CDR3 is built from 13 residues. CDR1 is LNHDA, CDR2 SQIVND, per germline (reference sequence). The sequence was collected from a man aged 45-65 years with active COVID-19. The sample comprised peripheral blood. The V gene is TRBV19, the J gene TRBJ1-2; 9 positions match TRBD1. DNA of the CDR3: TGTGCCAGTGGGGACAGGGAAAACTATGGCTACACCTTC. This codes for CASGDRENYGYTF.